This record concerns one T cell receptor (beta chain) sequence. The PCR employed 60 Vbeta primers together with 13 Jbeta primers. Profiling relied on immunoSEQ multiplex PCR, and the TCRdb table lists in-frame clones only, not all of them. The sample lists roughly 73,000 clones, approximately 80% occurring once. This record belongs to a study of cytomegalovirus exposure and HLA in healthy donors. The CDR3 consists of 14 residues. J was trimmed by 5 bases and V by 5 bases; bases with no gene match: 5. In germline, CDR1 is SGHAT, CDR2 FQNNGV. The chain recombines TRBV11-2 with TRBJ2-5, with TRBD1 matching 10 bases. The sequence was obtained from a man between 40 and 49 years old in good health and CMV-seronegative. Sequencing was done on a sample of PBMCs. The CDR3 protein is CASSPTGGGETQYF. The DNA of the CDR3 is TGTGCCAGCAGCCCGACAGGGGGCGGGGAGACCCAGTACTTC.